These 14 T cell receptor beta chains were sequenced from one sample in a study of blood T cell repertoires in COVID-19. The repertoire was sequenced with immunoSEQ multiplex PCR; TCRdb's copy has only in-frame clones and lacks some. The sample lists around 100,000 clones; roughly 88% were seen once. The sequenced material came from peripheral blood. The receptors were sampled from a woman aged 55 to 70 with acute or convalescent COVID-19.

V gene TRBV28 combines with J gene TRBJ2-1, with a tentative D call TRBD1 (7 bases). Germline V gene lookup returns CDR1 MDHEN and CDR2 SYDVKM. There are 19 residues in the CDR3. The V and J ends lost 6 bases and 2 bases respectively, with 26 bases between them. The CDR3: CASSADLAGGLPTYNEQFF. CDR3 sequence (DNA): TGTGCCAGCAGCGCAGACCTGGCAGGGGGACTTCCTACCTACAATGAGCAGTTCTTC.

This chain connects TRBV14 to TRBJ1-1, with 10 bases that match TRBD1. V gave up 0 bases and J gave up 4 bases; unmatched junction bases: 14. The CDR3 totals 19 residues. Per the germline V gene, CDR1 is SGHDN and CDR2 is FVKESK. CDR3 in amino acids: CASSQDRRWDRGGGTEAFF. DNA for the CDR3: TGTGCCAGCAGCCAAGATCGAAGGTGGGACAGGGGAGGAGGCACTGAAGCTTTCTTT.

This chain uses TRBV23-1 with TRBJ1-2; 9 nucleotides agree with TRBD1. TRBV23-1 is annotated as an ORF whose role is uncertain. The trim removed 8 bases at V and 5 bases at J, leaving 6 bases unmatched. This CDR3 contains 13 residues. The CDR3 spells CASQGTGRYGYTF. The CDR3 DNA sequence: TGCGCCAGCCAGGGGACAGGGAGATATGGCTACACCTTC.

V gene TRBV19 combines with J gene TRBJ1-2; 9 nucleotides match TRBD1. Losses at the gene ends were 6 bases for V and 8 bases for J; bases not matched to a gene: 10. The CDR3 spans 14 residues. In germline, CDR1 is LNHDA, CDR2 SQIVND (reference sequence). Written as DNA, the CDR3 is TGTGCCAGTAGCATTCCACAGGGGGCGGGAGGCTACACCTTC. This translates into CASSIPQGAGGYTF.

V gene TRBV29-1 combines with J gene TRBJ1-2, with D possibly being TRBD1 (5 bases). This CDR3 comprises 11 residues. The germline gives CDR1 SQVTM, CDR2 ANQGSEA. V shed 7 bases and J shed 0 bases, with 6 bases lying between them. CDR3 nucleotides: TGCAGCGCGACAGCTAACTATGGCTACACCTTC. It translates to CSATANYGYTF.

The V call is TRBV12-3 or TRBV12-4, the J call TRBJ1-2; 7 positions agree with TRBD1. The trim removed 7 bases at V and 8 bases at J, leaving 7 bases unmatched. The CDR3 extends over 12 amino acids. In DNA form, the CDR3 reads TGTGCCAGCACTGGCGACAGGGTAGGCTACACCTTC. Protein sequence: CASTGDRVGYTF.

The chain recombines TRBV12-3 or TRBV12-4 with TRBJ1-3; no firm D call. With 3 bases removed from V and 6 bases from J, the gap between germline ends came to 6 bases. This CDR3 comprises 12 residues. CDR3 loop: CASSFVENTIYF. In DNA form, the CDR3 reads TGTGCCAGCAGTTTTGTAGAAAACACCATATATTTT.

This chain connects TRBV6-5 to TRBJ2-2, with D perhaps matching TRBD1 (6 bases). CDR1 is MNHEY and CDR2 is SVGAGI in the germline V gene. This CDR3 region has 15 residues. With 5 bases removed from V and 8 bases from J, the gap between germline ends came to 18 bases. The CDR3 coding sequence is TGTGCCAGCAGTCTTCGGACAGTCAGTGCGGGGGAGCTGTTTTTT. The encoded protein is CASSLRTVSAGELFF.

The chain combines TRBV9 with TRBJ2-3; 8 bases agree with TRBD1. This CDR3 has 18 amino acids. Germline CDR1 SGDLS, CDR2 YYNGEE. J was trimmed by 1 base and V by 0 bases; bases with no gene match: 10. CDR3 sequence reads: CASSVEGQGAQGTDTQYF. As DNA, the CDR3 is TGTGCCAGCAGCGTAGAGGGGCAGGGGGCGCAGGGCACAGATACGCAGTATTTT.

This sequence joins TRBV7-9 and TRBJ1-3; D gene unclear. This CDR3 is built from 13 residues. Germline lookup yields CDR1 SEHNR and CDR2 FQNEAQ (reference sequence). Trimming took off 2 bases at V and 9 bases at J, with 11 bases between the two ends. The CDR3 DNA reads TGTGCCAGCAGCTTAAACGGGATCCGCACCATATATTTT. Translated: CASSLNGIRTIYF.

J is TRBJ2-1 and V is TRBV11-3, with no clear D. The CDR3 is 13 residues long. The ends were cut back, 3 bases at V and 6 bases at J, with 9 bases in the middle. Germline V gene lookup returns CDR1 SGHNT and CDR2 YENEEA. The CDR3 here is CASSLSIGNEQFF. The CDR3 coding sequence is TGTGCCAGCAGCTTGTCAATCGGCAATGAGCAGTTCTTC.

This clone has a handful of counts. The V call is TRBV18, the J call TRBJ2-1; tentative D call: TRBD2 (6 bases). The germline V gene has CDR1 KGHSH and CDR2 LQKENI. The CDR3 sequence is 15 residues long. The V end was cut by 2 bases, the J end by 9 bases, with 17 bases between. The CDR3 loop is CASSPTSSLAFEQFF. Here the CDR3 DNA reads TGTGCCAGCTCACCAACCTCATCACTAGCCTTTGAGCAGTTCTTC.

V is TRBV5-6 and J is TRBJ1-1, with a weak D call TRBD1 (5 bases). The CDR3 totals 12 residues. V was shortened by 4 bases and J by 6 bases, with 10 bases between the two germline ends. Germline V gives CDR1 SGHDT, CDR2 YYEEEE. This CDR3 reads CASSPGGAEAFF. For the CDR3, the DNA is TGTGCCAGCAGCCCGGGGGGTGCTGAAGCTTTCTTT. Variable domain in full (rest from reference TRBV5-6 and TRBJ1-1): DAGVTQSPTHLIKTRGQQVTLRCSPKSGHDTVSWYQQALGQGPQFIFQYYEEEERQRGNFPDRFSGHQFPNYSSELNVNALLLGDSALYLCASSPGGAEAFFGQGTRLTVV.

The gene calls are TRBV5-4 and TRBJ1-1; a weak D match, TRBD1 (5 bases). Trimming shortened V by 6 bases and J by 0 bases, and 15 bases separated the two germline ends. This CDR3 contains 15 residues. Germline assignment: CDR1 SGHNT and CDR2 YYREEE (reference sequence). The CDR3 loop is CASTPGRSLNTEAFF. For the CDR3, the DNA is TGTGCCAGCACCCCAGGGCGGTCCTTGAACACTGAAGCTTTCTTT. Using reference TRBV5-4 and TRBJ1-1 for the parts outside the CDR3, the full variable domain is ETGVTQSPTHLIKTRGQQVTLRCSSQSGHNTVSWYQQALGQGPQFIFQYYREEENGRGNFPPRFSGLQFPNYSSELNVNALELDDSALYLCASTPGRSLNTEAFFGQGTRLTVV.